This is a list of T cell receptor beta chains from one sample in a study of T cells in Graves' hyperthyroidism and ophthalmopathy. Using its own MiXCR run on the multiplex PCR reads, TCRdb lists one record per CDR3 protein. The data show around 350,000 distinct CDR3 sequences, with 15% to 17% seen just once and around a quarter held by the top ten. The sequencing sample was made of blood. Source of these receptors: a young woman with Graves' hyperthyroidism that later progressed to Graves' ophthalmopathy. The CDR3 runs from the conserved cysteine through the conserved F or W. D genes are given only for firm matches. Part of the rows lack a size; the others show once, few, many or a class for expanded clones.

D gene	V gene	J gene	clone size	CDR3 protein	CDR3 DNA
NA	TRBV29-1	TRBJ2-7	few	CSVLISASSYEQYF	TGCAGCGTATTAATCAGTGCGAGCTCCTACGAGCAGTACTTC
NA	TRBV20-1	TRBJ2-1	few	CSATAVNEQFF	TGCAGTGCTACTGCGGTTAATGAGCAGTTCTTC
NA	TRBV7-8	TRBJ2-7	NA	CASSLVLSGDPYEQYF	TGTGCCAGCAGCTTAGTCCTTTCAGGGGATCCCTACGAGCAGTACTTC
NA	TRBV29-1	TRBJ2-3	NA	CSVDPDYTDTQYF	TGCAGCGTTGACCCCGACTACACAGATACGCAGTATTTT
NA	TRBV20-1	TRBJ2-1	NA	CSARTGSAFDEQFF	TGCAGTGCTAGAACGGGTTCGGCATTTGATGAGCAGTTCTTC
NA	TRBV19	TRBJ1-2	NA	CASSKGRGYGYTF	TGTGCCAGTAGTAAAGGGAGAGGGTATGGCTACACCTTC
NA	TRBV14	TRBJ1-3	NA	CASSQEFSSGNTIYF	TGTGCCAGCAGCCAAGAATTCAGCTCTGGAAACACCATATATTTT
TRBD2	TRBV7-3	TRBJ2-1	many	CASSLNELAGANEQFF	TGTGCCAGCAGCTTAAACGAGCTAGCGGGAGCCAATGAGCAGTTCTTC
TRBD2	TRBV20-1	TRBJ2-3	many	CSARTSGNTDTQYF	TGCAGTGCTAGAACTAGCGGAAACACAGATACGCAGTATTTT
NA	TRBV7-9	TRBJ2-1	many	CASSLLGPGDEQFF	TGTGCCAGCAGCCTACTAGGCCCCGGGGATGAGCAGTTCTTC
NA	TRBV5-1	TRBJ1-6	few	CASTPGGSNNSPLHF	TGCGCCAGCACCCCGGGAGGAAGCAATAATTCACCCCTCCACTTT
TRBD1	TRBV6-5	TRBJ1-4	NA	CASSYSIGTGEKLFF	TGTGCCAGCAGTTACTCCATTGGGACAGGCGAAAAACTGTTTTTT
NA	TRBV7-3	TRBJ2-3	NA	CASSLMRDNADTQYF	TGTGCCAGCAGCTTAATGCGGGATAACGCAGATACGCAGTATTTT
NA	TRBV6-1	TRBJ2-7	few	CASSSLWTDYEQYF	TGTGCCAGCAGCTCTCTATGGACAGACTACGAGCAGTACTTC
TRBD1	TRBV27	TRBJ2-1	few	CASSLSTLTGDNEQFF	TGTGCCAGCAGTTTATCGACCCTGACAGGGGACAATGAGCAGTTCTTC
TRBD1	TRBV15	TRBJ1-5	many	CATSSDRGSGQPQHF	TGTGCCACCAGCAGTGACAGGGGTTCTGGGCAGCCCCAGCATTTT
TRBD2	TRBV15	TRBJ2-1	many	CATSRDRGLAGVYEQFF	TGTGCCACCAGCAGAGATCGAGGACTAGCGGGAGTCTATGAGCAGTTCTTC
NA	TRBV12-3/TRBV12-4	TRBJ2-1	few	CASSFPGGRGYNEQFF	TGTGCCAGCAGTTTTCCGGGAGGAAGGGGGTACAATGAGCAGTTCTTC
NA	TRBV7-2	TRBJ2-5	many	CASSLSNQETQYF	TGTGCCAGCAGCTTATCCAACCAAGAGACCCAGTACTTC
TRBD2	TRBV19	TRBJ2-7	few	CASSVAGGPGYEQYF	TGTGCCAGTAGTGTCGCGGGAGGGCCGGGCTACGAGCAGTACTTC